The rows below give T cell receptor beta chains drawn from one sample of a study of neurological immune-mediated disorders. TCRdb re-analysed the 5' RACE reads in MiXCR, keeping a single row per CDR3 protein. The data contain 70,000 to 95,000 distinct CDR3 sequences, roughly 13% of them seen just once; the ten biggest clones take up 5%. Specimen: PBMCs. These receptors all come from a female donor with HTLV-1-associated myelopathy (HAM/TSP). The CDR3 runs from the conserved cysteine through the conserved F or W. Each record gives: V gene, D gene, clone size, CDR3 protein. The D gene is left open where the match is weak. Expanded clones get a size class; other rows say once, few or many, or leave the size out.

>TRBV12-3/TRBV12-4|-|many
CASSSRNSGTNTQYF
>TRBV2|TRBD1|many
CASSTGVVYEQYF
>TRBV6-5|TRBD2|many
CASRDGTSVTGELFF
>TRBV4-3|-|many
CASSQDKDGLTGELFF
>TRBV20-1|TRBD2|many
CSARPLSLTSGLNIQYF
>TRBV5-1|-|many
CASRGQGNTGELFF
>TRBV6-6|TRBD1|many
CASRHGGQGDRNEQFF
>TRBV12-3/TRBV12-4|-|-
CASSLVLWGHEQFF
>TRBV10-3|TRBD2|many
CAIHSGGSSYDTQYF
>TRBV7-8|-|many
CASSTRTGFGISYEQYF
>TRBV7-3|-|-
CASSLLGSVRSYNEQFF
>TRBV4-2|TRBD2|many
CASSQDTAGATTDTQYF
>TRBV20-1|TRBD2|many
CSAITSGESPIGNEQFF
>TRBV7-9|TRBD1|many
CATRGATGPKNIQYF
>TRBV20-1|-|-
CSANRRPTNTGELFF
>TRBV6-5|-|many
CASSYRPGTPSYNEQFF
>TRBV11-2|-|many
CASSPDRDTQYF
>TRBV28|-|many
CASVGQLGSYEQYF
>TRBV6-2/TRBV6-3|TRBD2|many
CASRVSGGYGEQFF
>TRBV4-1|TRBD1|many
CASSQDNRGNQPQHF
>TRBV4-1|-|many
CASSQDEGGRYGYTF
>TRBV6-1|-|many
CASSEVGQATYGYTF
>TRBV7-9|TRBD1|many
CASVRDRGFEQYF
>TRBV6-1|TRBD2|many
CASREGRQTQYF
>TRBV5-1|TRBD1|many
CASSSTGGSYEQYF
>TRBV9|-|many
CASSARDTRPNEQFF
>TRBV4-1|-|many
CASSQDGWRNTGELFF
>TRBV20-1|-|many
CSARASWGSSYEQYF
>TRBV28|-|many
CASTPLGTSSYNEQFF
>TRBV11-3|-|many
CASSSTGSHHQPQHF
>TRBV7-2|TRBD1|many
CASSLVGTGSGELFF
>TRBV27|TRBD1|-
CASSLLRGKQYF
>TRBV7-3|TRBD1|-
CARPGTGVDNEQFF
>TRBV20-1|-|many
CSAREWRRGRYEQYF
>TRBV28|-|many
CASNNPGTSSPLHF
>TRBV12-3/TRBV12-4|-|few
CASSTGFRSPLHF
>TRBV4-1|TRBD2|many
CASSQGASGGIQETQYF
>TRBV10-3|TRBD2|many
CAIMPVGGETQYF
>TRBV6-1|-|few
CASSVAAYEQYF
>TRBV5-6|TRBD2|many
CASSLARGRGGRNEQYF
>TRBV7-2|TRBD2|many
CASTLRGGSSSYEQYF
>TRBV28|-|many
CASSLWSSNQPQHF
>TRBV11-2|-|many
CASSLSRGSSNEQFF
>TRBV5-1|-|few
CASKKQTENTEAFF
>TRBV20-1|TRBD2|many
CSASDYAGGPKF
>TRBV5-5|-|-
CASRKDSSNEKLFF
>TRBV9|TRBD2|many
CASSHGLAGSTDTQYF